Included here is one T cell receptor (beta chain) sequence, with context. This CDR3 has 15 amino acids. V shed 6 bases, J shed 9 bases, and the junction held 11 bases outside the gene matches. Germline CDR1 SNHLY, CDR2 FYNNEI. As handled by the study authors: Estimates of nucleated cell counts were drawn from the amplification of reference gene primers. Only in-frame clones appear in the TCRdb table, and some are missing; sequencing was by immunoSEQ multiplex PCR. The V and J calls and clone size come from that table; D and trimming were worked out from the DNA. The sample includes 250,000 to 300,000 clones, more than 85% of them seen just once. These data belong to a study of blood T cell repertoires in COVID-19. About the study: Spain, Italy and the United States supplied samples that represented acute and convalescent COVID-19. PBMCs, B-cell-depleted T cells, or T cells were the source of the cDNA or gDNA that made up the material.

In Seattle, patients joined the study during active infection and were tracked longitudinally. The sequenced sample was peripheral blood. The TCR was taken from a woman aged 55 to 70 with COVID-19, enrolled during active disease. The rearrangement joins TRBV2 to TRBJ2-5; TRBD2 agrees at 12 bases. The CDR3 here is CASRTSGGLGGAQYF. The CDR3 DNA is TGTGCCAGCAGGACTAGCGGGGGCCTTGGGGGAGCCCAGTACTTC.